This entry describes one T cell receptor beta chain. Its cognate antigen is unknown. The length of the CDR3 is 13 residues. J lost 9 bases, V lost 8 bases, and 13 bases had no gene match. CDR1 and CDR2 from the germline V gene are GTSNPN and SVGIG (reference sequence). A roughly 120-subject validation cohort, separate from the roughly 670-subject first cohort, supplied the donors. The data are from a study of cytomegalovirus exposure and HLA in healthy donors. In the study overall: According to later analysis, the same platform produced the roughly 110 validation and approximately 630 first-cohort repertoires. Whole-study findings and limits: Confirmation in vitro established that a few CMV-associated chains were specific for CMV antigens.

Generated by immunoSEQ multiplex PCR, the TCRdb table keeps only in-frame clones and is missing some. The sample shows roughly 150,000 clones, about 96% of them seen only once. This rearrangement joins TRBV30 to TRBJ2-1; the match to TRBD1 covers 7 bases. This receptor was obtained from a woman under 30 in good health and CMV-seronegative. Material: PBMCs. The CDR3 DNA reads TGTGCCAGTGACCCTCAAAAGGGGGCTGAGCAGTTCTTC. Its translation is CASDPQKGAEQFF.